Listed below are T cell receptor beta chains from one sample, sequenced in a study of blood T cell repertoires in COVID-19. Repertoires were generated with immunoSEQ multiplex PCR, while TCRdb's copy carries only in-frame clones and drops some. The sample has approximately 220,000 clones, 80% to 85% seen once. Sequencing was performed on peripheral blood. The receptors were gathered from a woman aged 55-69 years with acute or convalescent COVID-19. Each CDR3 is given with its conserved first and last residue. The order of the fields is clone size, D gene, V gene, J gene, CDR3 DNA, CDR3 protein. D genes are given only for firm matches. Size values are once, few and many counts, or a class for expanded clones, and some rows have none.

NA	TRBD1	TRBV6-5	TRBJ2-5	TGTGCCAGCAGCTCGACAGGGGGCGTTGGGAAGACCCAGTACTTC	CASSSTGGVGKTQYF
NA	TRBD1	TRBV5-1	TRBJ1-2	TGCGCCAGCAGCTTGGCCGGTAGCGGGACAGGGGATGGCTACACCTTC	CASSLAGSGTGDGYTF
NA	TRBD1	TRBV6-1	TRBJ1-6	TGTGCCAGCAGTGCAAAGACAGGGTACGATAATTCACCCCTCCACTTT	CASSAKTGYDNSPLHF
NA	TRBD2	TRBV4-1	TRBJ2-2	TGCGCGGATTGGCTAGCGGGGGCCGGGGAGCTGTTTTTT	CADWLAGAGELFF
NA	NA	TRBV29-1	TRBJ1-1	TGCAGCGTTGACCCCAGGGAATTCACTGAAGCTTTCTTT	CSVDPREFTEAFF
NA	NA	TRBV28	TRBJ2-5	TGTGCCAGCAGCCCAATTACAGGGAGGGGAGAGACCCAGTACTTC	CASSPITGRGETQYF
NA	NA	TRBV28	TRBJ1-5	TGTGCCAGCAGGTACAGGGGCAATCAGCCCCAGCATTTT	CASRYRGNQPQHF
few	NA	TRBV5-1	TRBJ1-2	TGCGCCAGCAGCTGGACTTTTGACTCCAACTATGGCTACACCTTC	CASSWTFDSNYGYTF
NA	NA	TRBV4-3	TRBJ1-4	TGCGCCAGCAGCCAAGATATCGCAGGGTCAAATGAAAAACTGTTTTTT	CASSQDIAGSNEKLFF
NA	NA	TRBV7-9	TRBJ1-2	TGTGCCAGCACTACGGGGGGAGCTAACTATGGCTACACCTTC	CASTTGGANYGYTF
few	NA	TRBV28	TRBJ1-6	TGTGCCAGCAGTTTAAGGGGTATAGTTTCACCCCTCCACTTT	CASSLRGIVSPLHF
NA	NA	TRBV7-9	TRBJ1-1	TGTGCCAGCGACAGTGGACGCATGAACACTGAAGCTTTCTTT	CASDSGRMNTEAFF
NA	TRBD2	TRBV25-1	TRBJ2-7	TGTGCCAGCAGTCAAGCGGGGGGGGACGAGCAGTACTTC	CASSQAGGDEQYF
NA	TRBD1	TRBV2	TRBJ1-6	TGTGCCAGCAGCGGGGACAGGGCGAGTGGTTCACCCCTCCACTTT	CASSGDRASGSPLHF
NA	TRBD1	TRBV7-8	TRBJ1-1	TGTGCCAGCAGCTTAGCGGGGGGGACAGGGCCGAACACTGAAGCTTTCTTT	CASSLAGGTGPNTEAFF
NA	TRBD1	TRBV12-3/TRBV12-4	TRBJ2-1	TGTGCCAGCAGGGTACAGGGGCATGAGCAGTTCTTC	CASRVQGHEQFF
NA	NA	TRBV7-9	TRBJ1-6	TGTGCCAGCAGCAGAGATAATTCACCCCTCCACTTT	CASSRDNSPLHF
NA	TRBD2	TRBV19	TRBJ2-5	TGTGCCAGTAGTATAGCGGGCGGGGGGGCGAGAGAGACCCAGTACTTC	CASSIAGGGARETQYF
NA	TRBD2	TRBV4-2	TRBJ2-3	TGTGCCAGCAGCCAACCGGGACTAGGGGGCACAGATACGCAGTATTTT	CASSQPGLGGTDTQYF
NA	TRBD2	TRBV11-2	TRBJ2-3	TGTGCCAGCAGCTTAGGGACTAGCGGGGGGGCCGTAGATACGCAGTATTTT	CASSLGTSGGAVDTQYF
NA	NA	TRBV21-1	TRBJ1-1	TGTGCCAGCAGCAAAGATGGCGGGGTTGAAGCTTTCTTT	CASSKDGGVEAFF
NA	TRBD1	TRBV5-8	TRBJ1-2	TGTGCCAGCAGCTTGACCGGGACAGGGCTTAGAGCTAACTATGGCTACACCTTC	CASSLTGTGLRANYGYTF
NA	NA	TRBV3-1/TRBV3-2	TRBJ2-2	TGTGCCAGCAGCCAGGGCACAGGGTCAGCCGGGGAGCTGTTTTTT	CASSQGTGSAGELFF
NA	NA	TRBV30	TRBJ1-2	TGTGCCTGGTTAGACGAGGCTTCGTATGGCTACACCTTC	CAWLDEASYGYTF
NA	TRBD1	TRBV3-1/TRBV3-2	TRBJ2-7	TGTGCCAGCAGCCACCGTCTGGACAGGGTCTATTACGAGCAGTACTTC	CASSHRLDRVYYEQYF
NA	NA	TRBV19	TRBJ1-2	TGTGCCAGTAGACACCCTTTCCTTAACTATGGCTACACCTTC	CASRHPFLNYGYTF
NA	TRBD1	TRBV10-3	TRBJ1-3	TGTGCCAGCCAGGGGGCCTCTGGAAACACCATATATTTT	CASQGASGNTIYF